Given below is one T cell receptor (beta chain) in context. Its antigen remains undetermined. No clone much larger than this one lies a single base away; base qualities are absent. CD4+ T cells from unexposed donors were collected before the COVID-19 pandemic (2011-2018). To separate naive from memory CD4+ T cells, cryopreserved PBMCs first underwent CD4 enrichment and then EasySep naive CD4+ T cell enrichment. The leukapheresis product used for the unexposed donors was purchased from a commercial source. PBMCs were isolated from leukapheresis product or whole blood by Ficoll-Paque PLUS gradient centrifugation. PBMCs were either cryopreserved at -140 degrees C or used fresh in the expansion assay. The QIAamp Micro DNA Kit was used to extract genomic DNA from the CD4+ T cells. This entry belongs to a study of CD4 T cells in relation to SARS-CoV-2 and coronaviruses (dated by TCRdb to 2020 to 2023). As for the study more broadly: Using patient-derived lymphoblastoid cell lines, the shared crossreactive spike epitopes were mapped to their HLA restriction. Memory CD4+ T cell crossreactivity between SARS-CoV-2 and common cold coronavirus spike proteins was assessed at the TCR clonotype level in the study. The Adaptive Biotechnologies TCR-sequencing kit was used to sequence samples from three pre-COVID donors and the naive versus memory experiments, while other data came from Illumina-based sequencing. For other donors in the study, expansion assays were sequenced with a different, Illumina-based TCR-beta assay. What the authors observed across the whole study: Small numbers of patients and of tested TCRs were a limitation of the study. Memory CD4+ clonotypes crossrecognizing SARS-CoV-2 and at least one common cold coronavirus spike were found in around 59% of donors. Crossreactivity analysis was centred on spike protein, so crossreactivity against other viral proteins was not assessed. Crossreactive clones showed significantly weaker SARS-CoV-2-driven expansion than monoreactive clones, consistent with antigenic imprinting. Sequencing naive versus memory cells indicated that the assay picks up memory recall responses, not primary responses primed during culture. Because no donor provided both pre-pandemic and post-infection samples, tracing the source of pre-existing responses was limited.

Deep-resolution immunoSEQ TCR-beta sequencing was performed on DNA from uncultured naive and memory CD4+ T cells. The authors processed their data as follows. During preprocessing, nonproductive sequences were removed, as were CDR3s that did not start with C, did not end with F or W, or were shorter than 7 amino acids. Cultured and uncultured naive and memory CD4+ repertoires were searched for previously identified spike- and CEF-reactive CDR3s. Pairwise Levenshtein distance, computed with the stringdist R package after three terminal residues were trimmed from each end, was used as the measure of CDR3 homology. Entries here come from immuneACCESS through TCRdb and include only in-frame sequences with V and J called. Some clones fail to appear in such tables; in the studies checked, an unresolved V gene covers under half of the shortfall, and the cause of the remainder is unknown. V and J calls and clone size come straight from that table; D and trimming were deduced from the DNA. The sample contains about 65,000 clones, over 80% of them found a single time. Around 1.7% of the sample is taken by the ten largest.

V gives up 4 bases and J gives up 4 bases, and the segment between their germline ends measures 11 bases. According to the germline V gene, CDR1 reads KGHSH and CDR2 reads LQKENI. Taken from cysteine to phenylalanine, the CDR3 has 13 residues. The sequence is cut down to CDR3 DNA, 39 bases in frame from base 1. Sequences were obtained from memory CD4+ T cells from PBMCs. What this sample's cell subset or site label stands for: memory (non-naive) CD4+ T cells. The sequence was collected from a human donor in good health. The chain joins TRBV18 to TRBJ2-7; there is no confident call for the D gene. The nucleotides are TGTGCCAGCTCACAGGCGCCCGATTACGAGCAGTACTTC. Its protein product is CASSQAPDYEQYF.